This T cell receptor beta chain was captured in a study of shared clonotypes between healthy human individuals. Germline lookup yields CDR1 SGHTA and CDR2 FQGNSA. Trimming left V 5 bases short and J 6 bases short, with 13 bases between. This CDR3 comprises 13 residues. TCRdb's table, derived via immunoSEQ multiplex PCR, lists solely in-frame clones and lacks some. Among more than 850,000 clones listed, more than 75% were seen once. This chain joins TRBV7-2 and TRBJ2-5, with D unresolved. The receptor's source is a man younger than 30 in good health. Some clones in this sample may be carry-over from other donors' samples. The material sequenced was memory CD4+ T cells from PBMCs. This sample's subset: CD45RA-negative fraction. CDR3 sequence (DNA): TGTGCCAGCAGCGTAGAGAGGTTTCAGACCCAGTACTTC. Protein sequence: CASSVERFQTQYF.